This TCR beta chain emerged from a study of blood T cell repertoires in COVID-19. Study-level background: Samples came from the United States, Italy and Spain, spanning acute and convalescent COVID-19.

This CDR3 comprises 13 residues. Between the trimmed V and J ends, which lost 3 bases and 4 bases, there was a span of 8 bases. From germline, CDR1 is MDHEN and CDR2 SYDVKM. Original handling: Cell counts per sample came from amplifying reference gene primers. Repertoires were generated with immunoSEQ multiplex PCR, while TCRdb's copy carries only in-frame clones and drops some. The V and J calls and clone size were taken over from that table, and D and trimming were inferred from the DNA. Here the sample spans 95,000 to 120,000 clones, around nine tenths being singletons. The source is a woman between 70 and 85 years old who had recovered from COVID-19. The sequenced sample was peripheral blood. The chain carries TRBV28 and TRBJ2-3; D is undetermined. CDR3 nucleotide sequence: TGTGCCAGCAGTTTGGGCTACGCAGATACGCAGTATTTT. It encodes CASSLGYADTQYF.